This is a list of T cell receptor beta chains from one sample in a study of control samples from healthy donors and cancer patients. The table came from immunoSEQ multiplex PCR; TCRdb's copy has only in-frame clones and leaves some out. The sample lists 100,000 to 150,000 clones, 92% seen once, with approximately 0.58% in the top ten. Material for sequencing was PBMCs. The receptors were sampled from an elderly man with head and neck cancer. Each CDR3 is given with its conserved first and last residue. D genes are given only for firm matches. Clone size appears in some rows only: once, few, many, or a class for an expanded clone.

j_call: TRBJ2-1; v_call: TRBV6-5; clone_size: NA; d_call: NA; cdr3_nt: TGTGCCAGCAGCTTCTACAATGAGCAGTTCTTC; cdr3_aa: CASSFYNEQFF
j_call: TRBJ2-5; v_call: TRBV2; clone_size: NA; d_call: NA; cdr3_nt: TGTGCCAGCAGTGGACAGGACGTCGAGACCCAGTACTTC; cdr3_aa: CASSGQDVETQYF
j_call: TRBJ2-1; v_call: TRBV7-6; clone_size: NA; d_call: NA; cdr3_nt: TGTGCCAGCAGCTTAGCCGCCTACAATGAGCAGTTCTTC; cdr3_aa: CASSLAAYNEQFF
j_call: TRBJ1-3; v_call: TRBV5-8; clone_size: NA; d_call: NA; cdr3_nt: TGTGCCAGCAGGCTGGGGTACACCATATATTTT; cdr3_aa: CASRLGYTIYF
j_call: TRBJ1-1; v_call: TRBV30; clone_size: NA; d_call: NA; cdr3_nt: TGTGCCTGGAGTAGATACGGCAGGACCATGAACACTGAAGCTTTCTTT; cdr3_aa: CAWSRYGRTMNTEAFF
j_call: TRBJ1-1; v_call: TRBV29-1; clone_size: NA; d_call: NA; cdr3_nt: TGCAGCGCTGGGCACACTGAAGCTTTCTTT; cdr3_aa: CSAGHTEAFF
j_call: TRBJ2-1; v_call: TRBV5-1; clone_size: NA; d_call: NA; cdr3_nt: TGCGCCAGCAGCGGCCAGGGGTACAATGAGCAGTTCTTC; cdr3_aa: CASSGQGYNEQFF
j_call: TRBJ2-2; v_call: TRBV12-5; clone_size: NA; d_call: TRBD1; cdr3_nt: TGTGCTAGTGGTGGGGGGACAGGGGGGACCGGGGAGCTGTTTTTT; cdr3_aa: CASGGGTGGTGELFF
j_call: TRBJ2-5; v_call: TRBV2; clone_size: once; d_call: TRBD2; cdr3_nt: TGTGCCAGCAGTGACCTCAGCGGGGTAGCGACCCAGTACTTC; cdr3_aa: CASSDLSGVATQYF
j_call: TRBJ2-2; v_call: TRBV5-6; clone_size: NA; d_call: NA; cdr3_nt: TGTGCCAGCAGCCCAGGGAGCACCGGGGAGCTGTTTTTT; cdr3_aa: CASSPGSTGELFF
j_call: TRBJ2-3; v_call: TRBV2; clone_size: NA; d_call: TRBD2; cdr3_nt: TGTGCCAGCAGTGAAATTTTACTAGCGGGAGGGCATGATACGCAGTATTTT; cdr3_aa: CASSEILLAGGHDTQYF
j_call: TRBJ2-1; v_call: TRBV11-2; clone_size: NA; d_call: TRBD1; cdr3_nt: TGTGCCAGCAGTCCCGACAGGGGGCCCAATGAGCAGTTCTTC; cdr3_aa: CASSPDRGPNEQFF
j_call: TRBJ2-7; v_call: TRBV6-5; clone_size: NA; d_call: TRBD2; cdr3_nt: TGTGCCAGCAGCTTACTAGGCGGGAGTTCCTACGAGCAGTACTTC; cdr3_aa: CASSLLGGSSYEQYF
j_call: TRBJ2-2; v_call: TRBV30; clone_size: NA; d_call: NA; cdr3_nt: TGTGCCTGGAGTTCGGGGATCGACACCGGGGAGCTGTTTTTT; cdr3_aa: CAWSSGIDTGELFF
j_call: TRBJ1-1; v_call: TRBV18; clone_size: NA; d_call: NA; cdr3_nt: TGTGCCAGCTCACCCCAAAGCCCAGAAAGACATCCGAACACTGAAGCTTTCTTT; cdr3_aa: CASSPQSPERHPNTEAFF
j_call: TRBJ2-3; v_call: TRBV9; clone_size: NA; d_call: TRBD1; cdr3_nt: TGTGCCAGCAGCGGGCCCGGACAGGGGGCCACAGATACGCAGTATTTT; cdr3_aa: CASSGPGQGATDTQYF
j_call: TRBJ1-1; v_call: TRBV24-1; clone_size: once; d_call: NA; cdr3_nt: TGTGCCACCAGTGAAGGCACTGAAGCTTTCTTT; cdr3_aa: CATSEGTEAFF
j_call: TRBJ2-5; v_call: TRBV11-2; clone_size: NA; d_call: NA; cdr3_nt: TGTGCCAGCAGCTCTCCAGGGGGGGGTGTTGGGACCCAGTACTTC; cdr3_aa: CASSSPGGGVGTQYF
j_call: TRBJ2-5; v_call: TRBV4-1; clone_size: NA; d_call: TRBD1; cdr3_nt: TGCGCCAGCAGCCAAGATCCCCGACAGGGGGAAGAGACCCAGTACTTC; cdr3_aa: CASSQDPRQGEETQYF
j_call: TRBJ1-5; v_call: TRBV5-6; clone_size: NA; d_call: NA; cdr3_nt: TGTGCCAGCAGCTTGACAGACGGGAGCAATCAGCCCCAGCATTTT; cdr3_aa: CASSLTDGSNQPQHF
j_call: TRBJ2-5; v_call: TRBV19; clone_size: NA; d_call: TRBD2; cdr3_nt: TGTGCCAGTAGTGACCGGGGGGGCTTTCAAGAGACCCAGTACTTC; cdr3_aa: CASSDRGGFQETQYF
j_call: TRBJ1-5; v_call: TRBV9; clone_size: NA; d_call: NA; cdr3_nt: TGTGCCAGCAGCGTAGGGGGTCAGGGCGATCAGCCCCAGCATTTT; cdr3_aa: CASSVGGQGDQPQHF
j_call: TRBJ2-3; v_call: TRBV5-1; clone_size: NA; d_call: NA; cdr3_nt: TGCGCCAGCAGCTCGGGGGCCGGGGATACGCAGTATTTT; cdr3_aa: CASSSGAGDTQYF
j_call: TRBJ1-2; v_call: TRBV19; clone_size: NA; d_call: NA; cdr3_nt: TGTGCCAGTAGTATAATGCACGGCTCTAACTATGGCTACACCTTC; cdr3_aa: CASSIMHGSNYGYTF
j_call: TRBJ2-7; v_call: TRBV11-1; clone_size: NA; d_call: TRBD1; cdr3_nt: TGTGCCAGCAGCATGGACAGGGTGTGGGAGCAGTACTTC; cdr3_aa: CASSMDRVWEQYF
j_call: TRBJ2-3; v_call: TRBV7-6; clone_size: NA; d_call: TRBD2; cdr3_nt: TGTGCCAGCAGCTTGGTGGGGGGACTAGCGGGAACAGATACGCAGTATTTT; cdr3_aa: CASSLVGGLAGTDTQYF
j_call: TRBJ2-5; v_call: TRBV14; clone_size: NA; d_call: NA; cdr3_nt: TGTGCCAGCAGCGGGTGGGGGGTCCAAGAGACCCAGTACTTC; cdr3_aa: CASSGWGVQETQYF
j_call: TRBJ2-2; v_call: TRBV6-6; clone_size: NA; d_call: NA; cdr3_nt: TGTGCCAGCAGTTACGGGCTAGCCGCCACCGGGGAGCTGTTTTTT; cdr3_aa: CASSYGLAATGELFF